The 12 T cell receptor beta chains reported below all come from one sample, sequenced in a study of identical twins. Via MiXCR, TCRdb re-called the 5' RACE reads, giving one row per CDR3 protein. The sample lists hundreds of thousands of distinct CDR3 sequences; 8% to 9% were seen once. This same sample was also part of a study on yellow fever vaccine responses in identical twins.

The sequencing input was PBMCs. All receptors derive from a woman aged 18-35 years in good health.

This clonotype was counted only a few times. The chain employs TRBV7-2 and TRBJ1-1; D remains ambiguous. Germline CDR1 is SGHTA and CDR2 is FQGNSA. Deletions cut 4 bases from V and 4 bases from J, with 13 bases between. The CDR3 is made up of 14 amino acids. CDR3 sequence reads: CASSSERVSTEAFF. In DNA, the CDR3 is TGTGCCAGCAGCTCCGAAAGGGTGTCCACTGAAGCTTTCTTT. Using reference TRBV7-2 and TRBJ1-1 for the parts outside the CDR3, the full variable domain is GAGVSQSPSNKVTEKGKDVELRCDPISGHTALYWYRQSLGQGLEFLIYFQGNSAPDKSGLPSDRFSAERTGGSVSTLTIQRTQQEDSAVYLCASSSERVSTEAFFGQGTRLTVV.

This clonotype was detected a few times. The rearrangement uses TRBV12-3 or TRBV12-4 and TRBJ1-6; D is ambiguous. Deletions cut 2 bases from V and 5 bases from J, with 10 bases between. This CDR3 is built from 15 residues. The CDR3 DNA follows: TGTGCCAGCAGTTTACGGAGCAGGAATAATTCACCCCTCCACTTT. It codes for CASSLRSRNNSPLHF.

This clonotype has at least ten counts. This sequence joins TRBV5-1 and TRBJ2-5, with unresolved D. The CDR3 has 14 residues. Germline values: CDR1 SGHRS, CDR2 YFSETQ. Trimming left V 0 bases short and J 1 base short, with 7 bases between. CDR3 bases: TGCGCCAGCAGCTTGGCCCTACCCCAAGAGACCCAGTACTTC. Translation gives CASSLALPQETQYF.

This clonotype was seen a few times. J is TRBJ2-3 and V is TRBV6-1; D possibly uses TRBD1 or TRBD2 (5 bases each). Trimming took off 6 bases at V and 0 bases at J, with 19 bases between the two ends. Germline loops: CDR1 MNHNS, CDR2 SASEGT. The CDR3 extends over 17 amino acids. As DNA, the CDR3 is TGTGCCAGCAGGCTAAGATGGGACGGTACTAGCACAGATACGCAGTATTTT. It encodes CASRLRWDGTSTDTQYF.

This clonotype was picked up a small number of times. The chain joins TRBV27 to TRBJ2-2; D is perhaps TRBD1 or TRBD2 (5 bases each). The length of the CDR3 is 14 residues. Germline CDR1 and CDR2: MNHEY and SMNVEV (reference sequence). The V gene lost 6 bases and the J gene lost 5 bases, with 13 bases spanning the gap. The CDR3 DNA reads TGTGCCAGCAGGGGGGTGGGTGTGACCGGGGAGCTGTTTTTT. Its protein is CASRGVGVTGELFF.

This clonotype came up a few times. The genes are TRBV7-9 and TRBJ2-1; either TRBD1 or TRBD2 may fit D (5 bases each). The CDR3 loop spans 11 amino acids. Germline CDR1 is SEHNR and CDR2 is FQNEAQ (reference sequence). The V end was cut by 6 bases, the J end by 10 bases, with 10 bases between. The CDR3 here is CASRTGLEQFF. CDR3 coding DNA: TGTGCCAGCAGAACGGGGCTAGAGCAGTTCTTC.

This clonotype has a count of ten or more. The chain recombines TRBV7-2 with TRBJ2-3; 14 bases match TRBD2. CDR3 length: 18 residues. The germline CDR1 and CDR2 sequences are SGHTA and FQGNSA. The V and J ends lost 3 bases and 6 bases, in that order; junction bases with no gene match: 11. CDR3 DNA: TGTGCCAGCAGCTTGCGACTAGCGGGAGGGCCAGCAGAGGATACGCAGTATTTT. Residues: CASSLRLAGGPAEDTQYF.

This clonotype was seen a few times. The CDR3 loop reads CAISDNRVTSYEQYF. CDR3 coding DNA: TGTGCCATCAGTGATAACAGGGTGACGTCCTACGAGCAGTACTTC. The genes are TRBV10-3 and TRBJ2-7, with D possibly TRBD1 on 6 matching bases. V was trimmed by 3 bases and J by 1 base, leaving 13 bases between them. The CDR3 spans 15 residues. CDR1 and CDR2 (germline): ENHRY, SYGVKD.

A few counts support this clonotype. V is TRBV19 and J is TRBJ1-5; 9 bases match TRBD1. V was clipped by 6 bases and J by 3 bases; unmatched bases: 9. Germline V gene data show CDR1 as LNHDA and CDR2 as SQIVND (reference sequence). CDR3 length: 16 residues. CDR3 loop: CASSPMGQGFNQPQHF. Here the CDR3 DNA reads TGTGCCAGTAGCCCTATGGGACAGGGCTTCAATCAGCCCCAGCATTTT.

This clonotype showed up just a few times. The gene calls are TRBV6-5 and TRBJ2-7; tentative D call: TRBD2 (5 bases). This CDR3 has 16 residues. Trimming removed 0 bases from V and 2 bases from J, with 14 bases in between. CDR1 is MNHEY, CDR2 SVGAGI, per germline. The CDR3: CASSYSTGGSTYEQYF. The CDR3 region has the DNA TGTGCCAGCAGTTACTCGACGGGCGGGTCGACCTACGAGCAGTACTTC.

V is TRBV11-2 and J is TRBJ2-1; 7 bases align to TRBD2. This CDR3 has 14 residues. V lost 8 bases, J lost 8 bases, and 12 bases stayed unmatched. Looked up from germline, CDR1 is SGHAT and CDR2 is FQNNGV. The CDR3 is CASLLSGVRDEQFF. CDR3 sequence (DNA): TGTGCCAGCCTCCTGAGCGGGGTAAGGGATGAGCAGTTCTTC.

This clonotype was seen more than once but under ten times. The rearrangement joins TRBV7-9 to TRBJ2-1; the D gene is possibly TRBD1 (5 bases). The CDR3 loop spans 15 amino acids. Trimming stripped 4 bases from V and 1 base from J, with 11 bases between. Germline CDR1 reads SEHNR; CDR2 reads FQNEAQ (reference sequence). CDR3 sequence: CASSWIPGSYNEQFF. The CDR3 DNA reads as TGTGCCAGCAGCTGGATTCCAGGGTCCTACAATGAGCAGTTCTTC.